The present TCR beta chain was sequenced within a study of PD-L1 blockade in urothelial cancer (dated by TCRdb to about 2017). About the investigation overall: All patients started therapy in the mid-2010s and received atezolizumab 1,200 mg intravenously every 3 weeks. About 85% of the 29 patients were males with bladder-origin urothelial cancer, and 18 of 29 reported a prior smoking history. An ECOG performance status of 0 or 1 was recorded for the patients, and 0 to 3 prior chemotherapy regimens had been received by the patients. Blood samples were analyzed at 3 weeks after treatment start (second dose) and at 6 weeks after treatment start. Blood samples gave median yields of about 150,000 T cells and 82,636 unique TCRs, along with a median clonality of roughly 0.08. An exploratory multi-omic analysis was conducted of the somatic, immune and clinical correlates of response to PD-L1 blockade with atezolizumab in urothelial cancer. TCR sequencing covered pretreatment tumor samples and matched, serially collected peripheral blood taken before and after atezolizumab treatment. Durable clinical benefit was defined as progression-free survival longer than 6 months, and TCR features were also tested against progression-free and overall survival. In the same patients, whole exome sequencing and RNA sequencing of pretreatment tumors were performed in addition to TCR sequencing. Fewer than ten patients reached durable clinical benefit, while fewer than 25 patients did not. Pretreatment blood TCR-seq was available for twenty-nine patients, at least one posttreatment blood collection was obtained for around 24 patients, and tumor TCR-seq was available for around 24 patients.

From the cysteine through the phenylalanine, the CDR3 covers 13 amino acids. Only the CDR3 part of the read is kept: 39 bases, read in frame from the first base. The CDR1 and CDR2 encoded by the germline V gene (reference sequence) are GTSNPN and SVGIG. V trim: 1 base; J trim: 1 base; unmatched bases: 0. What the authors observed across the whole study: Among patients with durable benefit, tumor-associated TCR clones showed greater expansion in peripheral blood 3 weeks after treatment started (n ≈ 23, p = 0.022). Improved progression-free and overall survival was associated with having pretreatment peripheral blood TCR clonality below the median. Because the sample size was small (n of about 29) and many of the analyses were exploratory, the results are meant to be hypothesis-generating.

Synthetic TCR analog templates were spiked into each PCR so that absolute template abundance could be estimated from read counts. TCRbeta CDR3 regions were amplified from genomic DNA with bias-controlled V and J gene primers using the immunoSEQ assay. Sequencing of rearranged TCRbeta segments was done at approximately 20X coverage. On the study's bioinformatics: Sequencing errors were corrected by clustering and CDR3s were annotated against IMGT to assign V, D and J genes. Downstream analyses used only productive TCRbeta rearrangements, leaving out any out-of-frame or stop-codon sequences. Clonality was calculated as one minus the Shannon entropy normalized by the log of the number of unique productive sequences. Clones differing between time points or between blood and tumor were identified using Fisher's exact test with Benjamini-Hochberg correction, with an adjusted p below 0.01 applied as the threshold. TCRdb mirrors the immuneACCESS table, restricted to in-frame sequences. Some clones are absent from its copies; in checked studies, under half trace to an unresolved V gene, and the reason for the others is unknown. V and J calls and clone size are copied from that table; D and trimming were computed from the DNA. The sample table lists some 56,000 clones, about 85% of them with a count of one. The top ten clones comprise around 16% of the sample.

The time point label on this specimen signifies: pretreatment peripheral blood. A total of roughly 30 patients with locally advanced or metastatic urothelial carcinoma, treated at Memorial Sloan Kettering on a trial protocol, made up the cohort. Peripheral blood mononuclear cells were collected from each patient pretreatment and during treatment, giving between 1 and 8 total time points per patient. The Qiagen DNeasy Blood extraction kit was used to purify genomic DNA from total PBMCs and tumor samples. PBMCs were collected pretreatment and during treatment, and were isolated and stored as previously described. Concerning this clone: Its cognate antigen has yet to be identified. Base-call qualities are not available, and no considerably larger clone is one nucleotide away.

Recombination linked TRBV30 to TRBJ1-1, and 7 junction bases match TRBD1. This receptor was obtained from a man in his sixties or seventies with urothelial cancer. The sample was PBMCs, taken around atezolizumab (anti-PD-L1) treatment. The DNA reads as follows: TGTGCCTGGAGTGGACAGGGGAACACTGAAGCTTTCTTT. It encodes CAWSGQGNTEAFF.